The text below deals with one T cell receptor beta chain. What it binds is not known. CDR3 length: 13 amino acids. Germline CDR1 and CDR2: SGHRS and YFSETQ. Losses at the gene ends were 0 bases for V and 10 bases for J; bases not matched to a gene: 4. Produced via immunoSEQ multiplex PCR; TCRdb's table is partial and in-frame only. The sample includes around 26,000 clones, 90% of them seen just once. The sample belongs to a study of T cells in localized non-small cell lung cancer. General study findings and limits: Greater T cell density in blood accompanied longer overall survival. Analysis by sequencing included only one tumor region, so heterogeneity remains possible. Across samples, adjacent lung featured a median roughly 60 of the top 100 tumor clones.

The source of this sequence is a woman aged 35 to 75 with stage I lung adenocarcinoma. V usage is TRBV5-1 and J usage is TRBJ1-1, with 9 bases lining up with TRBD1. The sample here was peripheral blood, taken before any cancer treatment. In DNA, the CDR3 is TGCGCCAGCAGCTTGGAGGACAGGGGTTCAGCTTTCTTT. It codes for CASSLEDRGSAFF.